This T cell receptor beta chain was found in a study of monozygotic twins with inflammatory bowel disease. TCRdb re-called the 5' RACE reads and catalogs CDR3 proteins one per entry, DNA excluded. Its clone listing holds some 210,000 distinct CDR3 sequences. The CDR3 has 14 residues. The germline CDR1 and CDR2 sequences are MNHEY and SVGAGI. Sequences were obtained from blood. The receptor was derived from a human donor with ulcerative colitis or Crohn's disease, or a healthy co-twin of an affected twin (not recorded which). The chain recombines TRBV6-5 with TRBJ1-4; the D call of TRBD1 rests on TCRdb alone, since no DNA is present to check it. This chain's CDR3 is CASSYAQGGEKLFF.